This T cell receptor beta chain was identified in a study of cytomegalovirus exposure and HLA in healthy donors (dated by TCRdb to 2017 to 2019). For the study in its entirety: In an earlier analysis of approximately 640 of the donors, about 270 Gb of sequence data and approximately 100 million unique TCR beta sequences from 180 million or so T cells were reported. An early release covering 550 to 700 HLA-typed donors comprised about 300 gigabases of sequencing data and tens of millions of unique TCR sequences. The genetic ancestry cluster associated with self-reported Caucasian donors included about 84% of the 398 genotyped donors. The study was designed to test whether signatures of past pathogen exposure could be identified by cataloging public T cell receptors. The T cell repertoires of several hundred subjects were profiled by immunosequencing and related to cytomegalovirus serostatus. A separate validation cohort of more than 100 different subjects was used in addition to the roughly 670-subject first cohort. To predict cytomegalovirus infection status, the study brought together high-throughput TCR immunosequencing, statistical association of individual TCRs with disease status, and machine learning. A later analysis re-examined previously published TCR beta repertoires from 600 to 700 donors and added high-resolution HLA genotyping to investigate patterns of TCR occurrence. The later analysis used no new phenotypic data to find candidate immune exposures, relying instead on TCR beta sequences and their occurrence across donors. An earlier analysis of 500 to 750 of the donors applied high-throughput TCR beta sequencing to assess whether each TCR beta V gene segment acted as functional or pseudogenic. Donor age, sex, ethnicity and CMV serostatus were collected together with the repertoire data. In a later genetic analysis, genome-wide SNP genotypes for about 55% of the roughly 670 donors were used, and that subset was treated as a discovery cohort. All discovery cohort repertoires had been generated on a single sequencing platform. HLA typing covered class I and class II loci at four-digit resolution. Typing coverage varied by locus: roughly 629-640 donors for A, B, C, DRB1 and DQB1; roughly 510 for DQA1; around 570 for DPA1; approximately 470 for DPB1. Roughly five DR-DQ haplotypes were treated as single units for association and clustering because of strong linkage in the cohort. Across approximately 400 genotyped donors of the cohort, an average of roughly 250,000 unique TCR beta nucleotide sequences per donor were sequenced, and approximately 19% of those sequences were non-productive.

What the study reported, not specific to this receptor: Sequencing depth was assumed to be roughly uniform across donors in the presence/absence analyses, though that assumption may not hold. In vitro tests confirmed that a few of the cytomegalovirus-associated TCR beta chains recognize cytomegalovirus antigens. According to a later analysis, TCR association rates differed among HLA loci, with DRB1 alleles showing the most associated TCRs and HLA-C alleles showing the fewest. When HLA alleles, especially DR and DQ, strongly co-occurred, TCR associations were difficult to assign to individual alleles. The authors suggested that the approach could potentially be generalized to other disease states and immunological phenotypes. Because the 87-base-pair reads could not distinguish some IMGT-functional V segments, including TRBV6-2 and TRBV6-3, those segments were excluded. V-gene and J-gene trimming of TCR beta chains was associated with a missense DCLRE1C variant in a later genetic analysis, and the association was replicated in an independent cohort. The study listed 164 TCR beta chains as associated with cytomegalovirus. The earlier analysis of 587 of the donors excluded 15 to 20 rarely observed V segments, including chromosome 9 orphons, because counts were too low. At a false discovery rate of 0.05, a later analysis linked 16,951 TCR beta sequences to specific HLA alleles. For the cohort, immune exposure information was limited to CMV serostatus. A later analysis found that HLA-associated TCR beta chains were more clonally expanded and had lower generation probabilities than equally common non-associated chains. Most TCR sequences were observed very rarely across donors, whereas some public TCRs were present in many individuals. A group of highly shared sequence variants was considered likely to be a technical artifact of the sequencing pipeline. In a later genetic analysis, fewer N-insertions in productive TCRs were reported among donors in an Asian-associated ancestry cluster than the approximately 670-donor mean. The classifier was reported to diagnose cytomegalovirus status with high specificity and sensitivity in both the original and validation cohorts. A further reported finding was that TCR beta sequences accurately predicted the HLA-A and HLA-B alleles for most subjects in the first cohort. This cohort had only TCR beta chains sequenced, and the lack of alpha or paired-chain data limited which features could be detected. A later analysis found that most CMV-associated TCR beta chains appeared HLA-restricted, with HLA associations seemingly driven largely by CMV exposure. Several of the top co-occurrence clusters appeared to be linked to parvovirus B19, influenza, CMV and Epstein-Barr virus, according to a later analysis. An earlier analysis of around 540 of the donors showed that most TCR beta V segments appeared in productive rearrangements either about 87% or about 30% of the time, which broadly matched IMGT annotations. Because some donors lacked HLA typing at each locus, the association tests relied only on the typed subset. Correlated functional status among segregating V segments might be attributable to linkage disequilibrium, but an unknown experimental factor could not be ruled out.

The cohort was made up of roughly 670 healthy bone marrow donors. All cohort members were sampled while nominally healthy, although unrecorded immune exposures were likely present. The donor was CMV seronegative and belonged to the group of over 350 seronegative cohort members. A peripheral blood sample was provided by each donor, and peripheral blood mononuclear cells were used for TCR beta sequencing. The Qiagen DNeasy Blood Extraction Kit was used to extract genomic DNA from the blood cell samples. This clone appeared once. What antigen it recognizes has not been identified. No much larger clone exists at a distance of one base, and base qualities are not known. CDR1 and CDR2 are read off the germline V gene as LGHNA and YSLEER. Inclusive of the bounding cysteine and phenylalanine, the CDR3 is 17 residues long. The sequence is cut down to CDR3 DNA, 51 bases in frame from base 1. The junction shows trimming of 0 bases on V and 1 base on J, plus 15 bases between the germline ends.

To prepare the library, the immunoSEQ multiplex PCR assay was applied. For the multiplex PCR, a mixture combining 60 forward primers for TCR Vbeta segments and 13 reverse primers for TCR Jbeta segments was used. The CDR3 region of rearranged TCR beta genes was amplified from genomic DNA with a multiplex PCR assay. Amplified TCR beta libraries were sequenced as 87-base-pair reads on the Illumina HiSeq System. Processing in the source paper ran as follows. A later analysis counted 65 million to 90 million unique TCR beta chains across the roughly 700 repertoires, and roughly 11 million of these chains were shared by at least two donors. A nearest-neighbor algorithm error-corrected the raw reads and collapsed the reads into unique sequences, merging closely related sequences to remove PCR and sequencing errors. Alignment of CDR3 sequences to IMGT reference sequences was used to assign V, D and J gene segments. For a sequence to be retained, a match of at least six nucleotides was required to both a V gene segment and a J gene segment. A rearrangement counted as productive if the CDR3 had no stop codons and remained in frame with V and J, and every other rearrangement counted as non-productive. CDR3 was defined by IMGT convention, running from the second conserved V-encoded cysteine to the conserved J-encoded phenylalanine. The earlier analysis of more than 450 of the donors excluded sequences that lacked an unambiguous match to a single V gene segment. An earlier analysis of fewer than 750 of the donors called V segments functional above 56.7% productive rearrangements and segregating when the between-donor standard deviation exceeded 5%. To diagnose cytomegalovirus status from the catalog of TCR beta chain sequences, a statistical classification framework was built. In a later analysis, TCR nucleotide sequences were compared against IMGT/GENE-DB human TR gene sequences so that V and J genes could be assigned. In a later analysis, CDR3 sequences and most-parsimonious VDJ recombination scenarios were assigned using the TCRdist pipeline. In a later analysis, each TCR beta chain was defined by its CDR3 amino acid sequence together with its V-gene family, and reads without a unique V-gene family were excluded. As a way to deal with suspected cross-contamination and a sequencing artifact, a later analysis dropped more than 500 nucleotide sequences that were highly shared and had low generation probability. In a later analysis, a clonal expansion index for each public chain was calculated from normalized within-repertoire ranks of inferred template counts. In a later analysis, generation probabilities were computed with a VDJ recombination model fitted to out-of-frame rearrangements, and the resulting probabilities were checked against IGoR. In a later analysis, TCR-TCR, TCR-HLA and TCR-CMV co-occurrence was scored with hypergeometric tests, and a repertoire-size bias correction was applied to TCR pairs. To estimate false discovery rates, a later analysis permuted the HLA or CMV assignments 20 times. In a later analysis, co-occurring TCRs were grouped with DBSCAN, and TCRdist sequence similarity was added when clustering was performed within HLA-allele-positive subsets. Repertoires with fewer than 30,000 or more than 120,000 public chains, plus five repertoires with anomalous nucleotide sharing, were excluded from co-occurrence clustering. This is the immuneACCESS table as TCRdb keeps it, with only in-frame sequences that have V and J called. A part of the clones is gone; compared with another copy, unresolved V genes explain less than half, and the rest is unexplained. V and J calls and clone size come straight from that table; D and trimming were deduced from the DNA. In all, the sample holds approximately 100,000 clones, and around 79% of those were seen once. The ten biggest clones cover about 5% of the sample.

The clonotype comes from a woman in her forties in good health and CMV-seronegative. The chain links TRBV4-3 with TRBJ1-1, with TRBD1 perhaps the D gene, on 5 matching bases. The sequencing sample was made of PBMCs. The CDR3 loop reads CASSQDRGGIQNTEAFF. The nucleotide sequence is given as TGCGCCAGCAGCCAAGATCGGGGGGGTATCCAGAACACTGAAGCTTTCTTT.